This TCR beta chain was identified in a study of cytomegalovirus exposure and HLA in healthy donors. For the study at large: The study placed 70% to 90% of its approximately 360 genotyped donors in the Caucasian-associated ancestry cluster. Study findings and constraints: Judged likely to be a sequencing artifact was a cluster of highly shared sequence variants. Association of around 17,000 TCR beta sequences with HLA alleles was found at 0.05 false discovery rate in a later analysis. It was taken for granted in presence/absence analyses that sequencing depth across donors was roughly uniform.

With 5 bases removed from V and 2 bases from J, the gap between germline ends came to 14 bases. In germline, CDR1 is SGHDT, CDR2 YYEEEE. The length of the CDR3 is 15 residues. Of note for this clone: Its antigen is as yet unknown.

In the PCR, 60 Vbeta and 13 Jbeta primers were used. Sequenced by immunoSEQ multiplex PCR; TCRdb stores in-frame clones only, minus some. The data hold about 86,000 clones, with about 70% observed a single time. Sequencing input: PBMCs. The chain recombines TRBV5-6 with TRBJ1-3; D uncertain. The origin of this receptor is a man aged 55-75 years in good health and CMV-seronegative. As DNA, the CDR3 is TGTGCCAGCAGTCTAAATGTAGGAGCTGGAAACACCATATATTTT. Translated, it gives CASSLNVGAGNTIYF.